This T cell receptor beta chain was captured in a study of Ad26.COV2.S vaccination and SARS-CoV-2 variants. Study-wide background: Donor had been placed in the Ad26.COV2.S arm of the COV1001 trial.

Specified treatment: over 15 received Ad26.COV2.S at low or high dose, single or two shots; several received placebo; per-sample allocation not given. The study sampled participants on day 63 after the first vaccine or placebo injection. Produced via immunoSEQ multiplex PCR; TCRdb's table is partial and in-frame only. The repertoire holds hundreds of thousands of clones, with roughly 84% as singletons. Germline V gives CDR1 SGHTA, CDR2 FQGNSA. This CDR3 is 13 amino acids long. V lost 4 bases and J lost 4; bases outside the gene matches: 3. Source: peripheral blood, taken in a trial of Ad26.COV2.S vaccine versus placebo. The receptor was derived from a person between 18 and 65 years old who received the Ad26.COV2.S COVID-19 vaccine or a placebo. The chain has TRBV7-2 and TRBJ2-5, with 7 nucleotides matching TRBD1. CDR3 protein: CASSSGTAETQYF. CDR3 sequence (DNA): TGTGCCAGCAGCTCAGGGACAGCAGAGACCCAGTACTTC.